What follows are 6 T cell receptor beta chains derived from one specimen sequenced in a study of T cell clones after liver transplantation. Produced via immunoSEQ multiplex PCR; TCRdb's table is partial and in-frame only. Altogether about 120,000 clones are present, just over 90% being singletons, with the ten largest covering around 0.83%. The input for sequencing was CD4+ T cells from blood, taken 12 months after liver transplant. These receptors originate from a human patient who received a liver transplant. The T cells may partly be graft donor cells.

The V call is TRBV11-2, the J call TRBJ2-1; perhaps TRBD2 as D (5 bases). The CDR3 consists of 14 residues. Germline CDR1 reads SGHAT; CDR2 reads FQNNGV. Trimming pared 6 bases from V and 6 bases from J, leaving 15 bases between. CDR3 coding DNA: TGTGCCAGCAGTCAAGGGCAGGCGGGCAATGAGCAGTTCTTC. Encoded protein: CASSQGQAGNEQFF.

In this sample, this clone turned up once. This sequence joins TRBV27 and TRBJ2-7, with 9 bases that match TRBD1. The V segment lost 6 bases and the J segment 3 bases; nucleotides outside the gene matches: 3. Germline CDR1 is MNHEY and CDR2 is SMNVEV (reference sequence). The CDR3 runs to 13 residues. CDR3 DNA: TGTGCCAGCAGGGGACAGGGTAGCTACGAGCAGTACTTC. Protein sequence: CASRGQGSYEQYF.

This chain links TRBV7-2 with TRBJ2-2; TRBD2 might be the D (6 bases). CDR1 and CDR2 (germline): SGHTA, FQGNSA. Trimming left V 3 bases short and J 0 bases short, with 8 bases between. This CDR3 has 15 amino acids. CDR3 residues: CASSFGTANTGELFF. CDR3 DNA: TGTGCCAGCAGCTTCGGGACTGCGAACACCGGGGAGCTGTTTTTT.

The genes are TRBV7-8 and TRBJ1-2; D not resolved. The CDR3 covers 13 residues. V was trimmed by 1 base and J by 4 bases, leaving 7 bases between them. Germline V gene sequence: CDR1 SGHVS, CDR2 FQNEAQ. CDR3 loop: CASSLEPTYGYTF. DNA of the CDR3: TGTGCCAGCAGCTTAGAGCCAACCTATGGCTACACCTTC. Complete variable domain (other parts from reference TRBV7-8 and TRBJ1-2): GAGVSQSPRYKVAKRGQDVALRCDPISGHVSLFWYQQALGQGPEFLTYFQNEAQLDKSGLPSDRFFAERPEGSVSTLKIQRTQQEDSAVYLCASSLEPTYGYTFGSGTRLTVV.

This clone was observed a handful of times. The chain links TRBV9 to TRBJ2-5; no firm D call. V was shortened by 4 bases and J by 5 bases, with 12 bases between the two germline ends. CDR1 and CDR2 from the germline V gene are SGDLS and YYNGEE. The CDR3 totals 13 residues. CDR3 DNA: TGTGCCAGCAGCCCCGGCCAAGTGGAGACCCAGTACTTC. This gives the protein CASSPGQVETQYF.

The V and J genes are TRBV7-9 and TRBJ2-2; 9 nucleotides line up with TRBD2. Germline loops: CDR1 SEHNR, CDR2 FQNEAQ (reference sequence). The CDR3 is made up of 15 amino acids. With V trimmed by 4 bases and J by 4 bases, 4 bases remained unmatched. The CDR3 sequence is CASSSKREVTGELFF. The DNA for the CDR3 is TGTGCCAGCAGCTCCAAGCGGGAGGTCACCGGGGAGCTGTTTTTT.